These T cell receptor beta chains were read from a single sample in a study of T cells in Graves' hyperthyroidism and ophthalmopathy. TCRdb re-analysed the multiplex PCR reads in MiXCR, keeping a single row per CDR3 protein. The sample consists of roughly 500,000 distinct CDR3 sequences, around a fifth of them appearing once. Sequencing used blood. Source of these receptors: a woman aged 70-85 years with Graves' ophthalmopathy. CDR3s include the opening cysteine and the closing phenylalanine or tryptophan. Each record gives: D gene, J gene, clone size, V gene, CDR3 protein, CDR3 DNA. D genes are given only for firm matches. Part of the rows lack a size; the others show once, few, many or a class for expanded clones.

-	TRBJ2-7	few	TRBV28	CASTLPDKTYEQYF	TGTGCCAGCACTCTCCCGGACAAAACCTACGAGCAGTACTTC
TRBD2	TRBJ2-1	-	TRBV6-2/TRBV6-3	CASRWTSGKGQFF	TGTGCCAGCAGGTGGACTAGCGGCAAGGGGCAGTTCTTC
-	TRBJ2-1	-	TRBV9	CASSVWNSPPGDEQFF	TGTGCCAGCAGCGTATGGAATAGCCCCCCTGGGGATGAGCAGTTCTTC
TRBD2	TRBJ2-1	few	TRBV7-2	CASRRAPGGSNEQFF	TGTGCCAGCAGGCGGGCCCCGGGAGGTAGCAATGAGCAGTTCTTC
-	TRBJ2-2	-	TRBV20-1	CSAKRPGGTGELFF	TGCAGTGCCAAACGACCGGGTGGTACCGGGGAGCTGTTTTTT
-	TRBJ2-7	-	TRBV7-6	CASSLSEGTSYEQYF	TGTGCCAGCAGCTTAAGTGAGGGGACATCATACGAGCAGTACTTC
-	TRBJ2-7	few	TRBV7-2	CASSKGGADYEQYF	TGTGCCAGCAGCAAAGGCGGAGCCGACTACGAGCAGTACTTC
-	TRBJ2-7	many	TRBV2	CASSGQSSADEQYF	TGTGCCAGCAGTGGCCAGTCCTCGGCGGATGAGCAGTACTTC
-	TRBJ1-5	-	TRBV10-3	CASQQGSNQPQHF	TGTGCCTCACAACAGGGCTCCAATCAGCCCCAGCATTTT
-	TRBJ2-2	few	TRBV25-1	CASSGPLEAGELFF	TGTGCCAGCAGTGGACCCCTTGAGGCCGGGGAGCTGTTTTTT
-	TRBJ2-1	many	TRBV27	CASSLGVRREQFF	TGTGCCAGCAGTTTAGGAGTTAGGCGAGAGCAGTTCTTC
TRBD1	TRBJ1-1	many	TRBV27	CASWGTGSTEAFF	TGTGCCAGCTGGGGGACAGGGTCCACTGAAGCTTTCTTT
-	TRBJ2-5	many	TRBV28	CASRRDFGAGETQYF	TGTGCCAGCAGAAGGGACTTCGGAGCGGGAGAGACCCAGTACTTC
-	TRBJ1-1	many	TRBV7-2	CASSPRPTLPGAEAFF	TGTGCCAGCAGCCCAAGGCCGACGCTCCCGGGCGCTGAAGCTTTCTTT
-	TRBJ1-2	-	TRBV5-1	CASSLGGWDGYTF	TGCGCCAGCAGCTTAGGGGGATGGGATGGCTACACCTTC
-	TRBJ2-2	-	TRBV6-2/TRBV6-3	CATRESGELFF	TGTGCAACTCGGGAGTCCGGGGAGCTGTTTTTT